This T cell receptor (beta chain) was documented in a study of blood T cell repertoires in COVID-19. Overall study context: Samples taken during acute and convalescent COVID-19 were collected in the United States, Italy and Spain. PBMCs, B-cell-depleted T cells, or T cells were the source of the cDNA or gDNA that made up the material.

In the original analysis: It was from reference gene primer amplification that nucleated cell counts were estimated. Libraries were prepared by immunoSEQ multiplex PCR; TCRdb keeps only in-frame clonotypes and omits some of them. That table gives V, J and clone size, and the DNA gave D and trimming. The repertoire holds over 200,000 clones, with around nine tenths as singletons. Germline V gene data show CDR1 as SGHNT and CDR2 as YYREEE (reference sequence). Trimming removed 2 bases from V and 3 bases from J, with 12 bases in between. The CDR3 runs 14 residues. The chain is built from TRBV5-4 and TRBJ2-7; D may be TRBD2 (5 bases). The source material was peripheral blood. The TCR sequence derives from a man in his forties with acute or convalescent COVID-19. This chain's CDR3 is CASSFSGNRYEQYF. The CDR3 nucleotides read TGTGCCAGCAGCTTCTCCGGGAACCGCTACGAGCAGTACTTC.